This T cell receptor beta chain was profiled in a study of T cell changes during pregnancy in multiple sclerosis. Profiled with immunoSEQ multiplex PCR; TCRdb holds only in-frame clones, not every one. The sample holds 60,000 or so clones, 80% to 90% seen once. V lost 2 bases, J lost 3 bases, and 3 bases stayed unmatched. The CDR3 has 15 amino acids. The germline gives CDR1 LGHNA, CDR2 YSLEER. V is TRBV4-3 and J is TRBJ2-1, with 8 bases fitting TRBD2. This sequence was found in a female donor with multiple sclerosis, enrolled in a pregnancy study. The source was peripheral blood, collected in the first trimester of pregnancy. CDR3 DNA: TGCGCCAGCAGCCAAACGGGGGGGTTCTACAATGAGCAGTTCTTC. Its translation: CASSQTGGFYNEQFF.